Listed below are T cell receptor beta chains from one sample, sequenced in a study of beta chain features in type 1 diabetes. Measured with immunoSEQ multiplex PCR; TCRdb has only the in-frame clones, and not every one. The sample consists of about 290,000 clones, around 7.8% of them appearing once. Sample: central memory CD4+ T cells from blood. Receptors originate from a woman under 30 in good health. Both conserved end residues are part of each CDR3. Each record gives: J gene, D gene, V gene, clone size, CDR3 protein, CDR3 DNA. D genes are given only for firm matches. Size is omitted from some rows. Given values are once, few, many or a class for expanded clones.

TRBJ1-2 | . | TRBV15 | few | CATSSSGDGYTF | TGTGCCACCAGCAGTTCAGGGGACGGCTACACCTTC
TRBJ1-5 | . | TRBV10-2 | few | CASKSGSSNQPQHF | TGCGCCAGCAAGAGTGGATCTAGCAATCAGCCCCAGCATTTT
TRBJ2-3 | . | TRBV5-1 | few | CASSLVVTTDTQYF | TGCGCCAGCAGCTTGGTAGTCACCACAGATACGCAGTATTTT
TRBJ2-5 | TRBD2 | TRBV5-6 | few | CASSLVVGLAGVGETQYF | TGTGCCAGCAGCTTGGTGGTGGGACTAGCGGGAGTCGGGGAGACCCAGTACTTC
TRBJ2-3 | TRBD2 | TRBV28 | . | CASSSGTSGGYDTQYF | TGTGCCAGCAGTTCAGGGACTAGCGGGGGATACGATACGCAGTATTTT
TRBJ2-5 | . | TRBV28 | few | CASSLGAGRQETQYF | TGTGCCAGCAGTTTAGGGGCAGGGAGGCAAGAGACCCAGTACTTC
TRBJ2-3 | . | TRBV10-3 | many | CAISDGRVGSDTQYF | TGTGCCATCAGTGACGGAAGGGTAGGATCAGATACGCAGTATTTT
TRBJ2-3 | TRBD2 | TRBV25-1 | few | CASSEALAGYADTQYF | TGTGCCAGCAGTGAAGCCCTAGCGGGATATGCAGATACGCAGTATTTT
TRBJ2-5 | TRBD2 | TRBV6-5 | . | CASSPGGAETQYF | TGTGCCAGCAGTCCGGGGGGGGCGGAGACCCAGTACTTC
TRBJ2-6 | . | TRBV6-6 | . | CASSLRGSGANVLTF | TGTGCCAGCAGTCTAAGGGGCTCTGGGGCCAACGTCCTGACTTTC
TRBJ2-1 | TRBD1 | TRBV29-1 | . | CSVQWAGGNEQFF | TGCAGCGTGCAGTGGGCAGGGGGCAATGAGCAGTTCTTC
TRBJ2-7 | . | TRBV6-5 | . | CASSYTGQYEQYF | TGTGCCAGCAGTTACACAGGACAGTACGAGCAGTACTTC
TRBJ1-2 | . | TRBV27 | . | CASSFRQGSPRGYTF | TGTGCCAGCAGTTTTCGGCAGGGCTCCCCTCGAGGCTACACCTTC
TRBJ2-3 | TRBD2 | TRBV7-2 | few | CASSSRLAGPSTDTQYF | TGTGCCAGCAGCTCCAGACTAGCGGGGCCTAGCACAGATACGCAGTATTTT
TRBJ2-6 | TRBD1 | TRBV5-5 | many | CASSGTGGSGANVLTF | TGTGCCAGCAGCGGGACAGGGGGCTCTGGGGCCAACGTCCTGACTTTC
TRBJ2-3 | . | TRBV7-3 | . | CASSATTDTQYF | TGTGCCAGCAGCGCGACCACAGATACGCAGTATTTT
TRBJ2-2 | TRBD2 | TRBV19 | . | CASSLTSFRLAGAFTGELFF | TGTGCCAGTAGTCTAACATCGTTCAGACTAGCGGGAGCTTTCACCGGGGAGCTGTTTTTT
TRBJ2-5 | TRBD2 | TRBV4-3 | . | CASSQEPHLAGGETQYF | TGCGCCAGCAGCCAAGAACCACATCTAGCGGGAGGTGAGACCCAGTACTTC
TRBJ2-5 | . | TRBV7-2 | . | CASSPGVLETQYF | TGTGCCAGCAGCCCCGGGGTTTTAGAGACCCAGTACTTC
TRBJ2-5 | . | TRBV7-2 | . | CASSFTALGTQYF | TGTGCCAGCAGCTTCACTGCTTTGGGGACCCAGTACTTC
TRBJ1-4 | TRBD1 | TRBV27 | . | CASSRQGPNEKLFF | TGTGCCAGCAGCCGACAGGGCCCTAATGAAAAACTGTTTTTT
TRBJ1-6 | . | TRBV28 | many | CASLPYRLRSPLHF | TGTGCCAGCCTCCCTTACAGGTTACGTTCACCCCTCCACTTT
TRBJ1-4 | TRBD1 | TRBV5-1 | few | CASSLVGQPNEKLFF | TGCGCCAGCAGCTTGGTGGGACAGCCTAATGAAAAACTGTTTTTT
TRBJ2-7 | . | TRBV6-5 | . | CASSRTLDGGFDF | TGTGCCAGCAGCCGAACCCTGGACGGGGGATTCGATTTC
TRBJ2-6 | . | TRBV6-1 | . | CASRGGGSGANVLTF | TGTGCCAGCAGAGGAGGCGGGTCTGGGGCCAACGTCCTGACTTTC
TRBJ2-4 | . | TRBV7-9 | many | CASSLGRGEQYF | TGTGCCAGCAGCTTAGGGCGGGGAGAACAGTACTTC
TRBJ2-1 | . | TRBV21-1 | few | CASSNGGTRRFNEQFF | TGTGCCAGCAGCAATGGGGGGACTAGGCGGTTTAATGAGCAGTTCTTC
TRBJ1-2 | . | TRBV7-9 | . | CASSLERSYGYTF | TGTGCCAGCAGCTTAGAGAGGAGCTATGGCTACACCTTC
TRBJ1-3 | TRBD1 | TRBV7-9 | few | CASSGTGGSGNTIYF | TGTGCCAGCAGCGGAACAGGGGGCTCTGGAAACACCATATATTTT
TRBJ2-3 | TRBD1 | TRBV29-1 | few | CSVEDRGNADTQYF | TGCAGCGTTGAGGACAGGGGGAACGCAGATACGCAGTATTTT
TRBJ2-5 | . | TRBV7-2 | . | CASSLARVKETQYF | TGTGCCAGCAGCTTAGCGCGGGTAAAAGAGACCCAGTACTTC
TRBJ1-5 | TRBD1 | TRBV27 | few | CASSSRTGGNQPQHF | TGTGCCAGCAGTTCGAGGACAGGGGGCAATCAGCCCCAGCATTTT
TRBJ2-1 | . | TRBV18 | many | CASSPQRSSYNEQFF | TGTGCCAGCTCACCACAGCGGAGCTCCTACAATGAGCAGTTCTTC
TRBJ2-2 | . | TRBV23-1 | . | CASSQSGLDGDTGELFF | TGCGCCAGCAGCCAATCAGGACTCGACGGGGACACCGGGGAGCTGTTTTTT
TRBJ1-5 | . | TRBV6-6 | few | CASSYALNQPQHF | TGTGCCAGCAGTTACGCCCTCAATCAGCCCCAGCATTTT
TRBJ1-2 | . | TRBV29-1 | few | CSAREGIYGYTF | TGCAGCGCCCGCGAGGGGATCTATGGCTACACCTTC
TRBJ2-6 | . | TRBV5-1 | many | CASSIQKPGANVLTF | TGCGCCAGCAGCATACAGAAACCTGGGGCCAACGTCCTGACTTTC
TRBJ1-3 | . | TRBV18 | few | CASSPSPWSGNTIYF | TGTGCCAGCTCACCATCCCCGTGGTCTGGAAACACCATATATTTT
TRBJ1-1 | . | TRBV19 | . | CASRFSNTEAFF | TGTGCCAGCAGGTTTTCGAACACTGAAGCTTTCTTT
TRBJ2-1 | . | TRBV6-5 | . | CASLAGQPSYNEQFF | TGTGCCAGCTTGGCGGGACAGCCCTCCTACAATGAGCAGTTCTTC
TRBJ2-6 | . | TRBV6-5 | . | CASSYYSSGANVLTF | TGTGCCAGCAGTTACTACAGCTCTGGGGCCAACGTCCTGACTTTC
TRBJ2-1 | TRBD2 | TRBV27 | few | CASSLLAGGVNEQFF | TGTGCCAGCAGTTTACTAGCGGGGGGGGTCAATGAGCAGTTCTTC
TRBJ2-5 | . | TRBV7-7 | few | CASSLAGGAAETQYF | TGTGCCAGCAGCTTAGCGGGCGGGGCCGCCGAGACCCAGTACTTC
TRBJ2-7 | . | TRBV30 | few | CAWSRDFRYEQYF | TGTGCCTGGTCCCGGGACTTTCGCTACGAGCAGTACTTC
TRBJ1-2 | . | TRBV28 | . | CASSLFGGDYGYTF | TGTGCCAGCAGTTTATTTGGAGGAGACTATGGCTACACCTTC